This passage covers 27 T cell receptor beta chains from one sample sequenced in a study of CD8 T cells in Susac syndrome. cDNA came from about 0.5 to 1 ug RNA primed by random hexamers. One entry per CDR3 protein results from TCRdb running MiXCR on the immunoSEQ multiplex PCR reads. This table holds a few hundred thousand distinct CDR3 sequences, roughly 94% found once. Sequencing used CD4+ T cells from PBMCs. The receptors here all came from a human donor with multiple sclerosis.

This chain joins TRBV6-2 or TRBV6-3 and TRBJ2-1; weak D call: TRBD2 (6 bases). The germline V and J ends were trimmed by 0 bases and 4 bases, with 13 bases remaining between them. This CDR3 contains 16 residues. Germline assignment: CDR1 MNHEY and CDR2 SVGEGT. The CDR3 reads CASSYSSRGWYNEQFF. Written as DNA, the CDR3 is TGTGCCAGCAGTTACTCGAGCCGGGGGTGGTACAATGAGCAGTTCTTC.

This chain connects TRBV7-2 to TRBJ1-2; D is perhaps TRBD1 (6 bases). V lost 1 base to trimming and J lost 7 bases, with 13 bases between them. Per the germline V gene, CDR1 is SGHTA and CDR2 is FQGNSA. The CDR3 totals 14 residues. The CDR3 is CASSLGPGASGYTF. The DNA of the CDR3 is TGTGCCAGCAGCTTAGGCCCGGGGGCGAGTGGCTACACCTTC.

This rearrangement joins TRBV25-1 to TRBJ2-5; D is perhaps TRBD1 (6 bases). Trimming took 7 bases from V and 4 from J, leaving 13 bases between them. This CDR3 has 13 amino acids. Germline V CDR1 and CDR2: MGHDK, SYGVNS. The DNA for the CDR3 is TGTGCCAGCACTGGGCAGGGGTTAGAGACCCAGTACTTC. Translating it yields CASTGQGLETQYF.

V usage is TRBV3-1 and J usage is TRBJ2-5; D remains ambiguous. V was cut by 4 bases and J by 4 bases, with 13 bases left in between. Germline V gene sequence: CDR1 LGHDT, CDR2 YNNKEL (reference sequence). The CDR3 is 14 residues long. Written as DNA, the CDR3 is TGTGCCAGCAGCCTCGAAGGTTCGGGAGAGACCCAGTACTTC. Its protein product is CASSLEGSGETQYF.

J is TRBJ2-2 and V is TRBV3-1, with a tentative D call TRBD1 (5 bases). Germline CDR1 LGHDT, CDR2 YNNKEL (reference sequence). The CDR3 length is 14 residues. V was trimmed by 4 bases and J by 5 bases, leaving 11 bases between them. CDR3 sequence: CASSLGHLTGELFF. The CDR3 DNA reads as TGTGCCAGCAGCCTCGGACACTTGACCGGGGAGCTGTTTTTT.

This chain connects TRBV9 to TRBJ2-3; D remains ambiguous. Trimming stripped 1 base from V and 4 bases from J, with 10 bases between. Per germline, CDR1 SGDLS and CDR2 YYNGEE. The CDR3 consists of 14 residues. This chain's CDR3 is CASSVSSGADTQYF. CDR3 nucleotide sequence: TGTGCCAGCAGCGTAAGCAGTGGTGCAGATACGCAGTATTTT.

The chain joins TRBV7-9 to TRBJ2-6; no clear D gene. Between the trimmed V and J ends, which lost 3 bases and 4 bases, there was a span of 10 bases. This CDR3 is 15 amino acids long. Germline CDR1 is SEHNR and CDR2 is FQNEAQ (reference sequence). In DNA form, the CDR3 reads TGTGCCAGCAGCTTCGGGTTGCCCGGGGCCAACGTCCTGACTTTC. Translating gives CASSFGLPGANVLTF.

The chain couples TRBV25-1 to TRBJ2-1; possibly TRBD2 for D (6 bases). The CDR3 has 13 residues. V lost 7 bases to trimming and J lost 7 bases, with 14 bases between them. The germline V gene encodes CDR1 MGHDK and CDR2 SYGVNS. The CDR3 is CASTVASVNEQFF. In DNA form, the CDR3 reads TGTGCCAGCACGGTGGCTAGCGTAAATGAGCAGTTCTTC.

This clonotype was found a few times. The rearrangement links TRBV6-2 or TRBV6-3 to TRBJ2-5, with D possibly matching TRBD1 (5 bases). Germline V CDR1 and CDR2: MNHEY, SVGEGT. V gave up 8 bases and J gave up 2 bases, with 12 bases separating them. The CDR3 loop spans 13 amino acids. The CDR3 spells CASLTAGQETQYF. CDR3 nucleotide sequence: TGTGCCAGCCTCACGGCAGGGCAAGAGACCCAGTACTTC.

V gene TRBV12-3 or TRBV12-4 combines with J gene TRBJ1-6; perhaps TRBD1 as D (5 bases). This CDR3 is 14 amino acids long. Trimming left V 6 bases short and J 14 bases short, with 20 bases between. CDR3 amino acids: CASRPRENRGALHF. CDR3 nucleotide sequence: TGTGCCAGCAGACCCCGGGAGAATCGGGGGGCCCTCCACTTT.

This clonotype was observed a single time. The genes are TRBV30 and TRBJ2-3; D ambiguous. V was shortened by 0 bases and J by 8 bases, with 6 bases between the two germline ends. The CDR3 covers 11 residues. Per germline, CDR1 GTSNPN and CDR2 SVGIG (reference sequence). CDR3 in amino acids: CAWSVGGTQYF. The CDR3 nucleotides are TGTGCCTGGAGTGTAGGCGGTACGCAGTATTTT.

This chain joins TRBV20-1 and TRBJ2-3, with no clear D. CDR3 length: 14 amino acids. V was shortened by 0 bases and J by 4 bases, with 11 bases between the two germline ends. Per the germline V gene, CDR1 is DFQATT and CDR2 is SNEGSKA (reference sequence). The CDR3 DNA sequence: TGCAGTGCTAGAGATCTGAACGTCCCAGATACGCAGTATTTT. This sequence encodes CSARDLNVPDTQYF.

The chain uses TRBV29-1 and TRBJ2-3, with D perhaps assigned TRBD1 or TRBD2 (5 bases each). The V and J ends lost 3 bases and 4 bases respectively, with 5 bases between them. Germline V lookup: CDR1 SQVTM, CDR2 ANQGSEA. This CDR3 spans 11 amino acids. As DNA, the CDR3 is TGCAGCGTTGAGGGGGCAGATACGCAGTATTTT. Protein: CSVEGADTQYF.

On this clonotype: At one end, the junction sequence differs from germline, possibly due to a read error. This chain joins TRBV6-5 and TRBJ2-2, with 7 bases aligning to TRBD1. Germline-derived CDR1 and CDR2 are MNHEY and SVGAGI. The CDR3 length is 13 residues. This chain's CDR3 is CAISGDSTGELFF. CDR3 nucleotides: TGTGCCATCAGTGGGGACAGTACCGGGGAGCTGTTTTTT.

V is TRBV15 and J is TRBJ1-5, with 10 bases lining up with TRBD1. The CDR3 loop spans 14 amino acids. Losses at the gene ends were 5 bases for V and 7 bases for J; bases not matched to a gene: 5. Germline CDR1 reads LNHNV; CDR2 reads YYDKDF (reference sequence). CDR3 coding DNA: TGTGCCACCAGCCGAAGACAGGGGGCCCAGCCCCAGCATTTT. Amino acid sequence: CATSRRQGAQPQHF.

The chain carries TRBV24-1 and TRBJ2-1; 11 nucleotides line up with TRBD1. V shed 4 bases, J shed 8 bases, and the junction held 9 bases outside the gene matches. The CDR3 extends over 16 amino acids. Germline V lookup: CDR1 KGHDR, CDR2 SFDVKD. The CDR3 loop is CATSDPGGTGGDEQFF. The CDR3 nucleotides are TGTGCCACCAGTGACCCAGGGGGGACAGGGGGGGATGAGCAGTTCTTC.

The chain uses TRBV5-1 and TRBJ2-4; 8 nucleotides match TRBD1. V trimming: 2 bases; J trimming: 4 bases; junction bases outside the gene matches: 8. Germline-derived CDR1 and CDR2 are SGHRS and YFSETQ. The CDR3 totals 16 residues. In DNA, the CDR3 is TGCGCCAGCAGCTTAGGACAGGGTGTAGATAAAAACATTCAGTACTTC. It specifies CASSLGQGVDKNIQYF.

The V and J genes are TRBV23-1 and TRBJ2-7; D not resolved. TRBV23-1 is identified as an open reading frame with a role that is uncertain. The CDR3 is made up of 12 amino acids. V was trimmed by 11 bases and J by 1 base, leaving 12 bases between them. The CDR3 here is CARRLRSYEQYV. The CDR3 DNA sequence: TGCGCCCGTCGGCTCCGATCCTACGAGCAGTACGTC.

V gene TRBV20-1 combines with J gene TRBJ2-7, with 9 bases that match TRBD1. This CDR3 region has 13 residues. V dropped 6 bases and J dropped 5; count of bases not matched to a gene: 8. CDR1 and CDR2 (germline): DFQATT, SNEGSKA (reference sequence). In DNA form, the CDR3 reads TGCAGTGCAAAACGGACAGGGGTGAACGAGCAGTACTTC. It specifies CSAKRTGVNEQYF.

The CDR3 DNA follows: TGTGCCTGGAGTGCAATAAGACTAGCCCGCAATGAGCAGTTCTTC. It translates to CAWSAIRLARNEQFF. The chain uses TRBV30 and TRBJ2-1; 7 bases are shared with TRBD2. V was pared by 1 base and J by 6 bases, with 9 bases of the junction left unmatched. In germline, CDR1 is GTSNPN, CDR2 SVGIG (reference sequence). The CDR3 runs 15 residues.

This sequence joins TRBV9 and TRBJ2-3; D not resolved. CDR1 and CDR2 (germline): SGDLS, YYNGEE. Trimming shortened V by 4 bases and J by 6 bases, and 18 bases separated the two germline ends. This CDR3 region has 15 residues. The CDR3 region has the DNA TGTGCCAGCAGCCGTGGGCCCCGACACGGGGATACGCAGTATTTT. Protein product: CASSRGPRHGDTQYF. The complete variable domain, with remaining parts taken from reference TRBV9 and TRBJ2-3, reads DSGVTQTPKHLITATGQRVTLRCSPRSGDLSVYWYQQSLDQGLQFLIQYYNGEERAKGNILERFSAQQFPDLHSELNLSSLELGDSALYFCASSRGPRHGDTQYFGPGTRLTVL.

The rearrangement joins TRBV20-1 to TRBJ1-2, with 9 bases that match TRBD1. The junction had 12 bases not matched to a gene; V was cut back by 6 bases and J by 4 bases. This CDR3 contains 15 residues. The germline CDR1 and CDR2 sequences are DFQATT and SNEGSKA (reference sequence). The CDR3 sequence is CSAGTGTGPFYGYTF. Here the CDR3 DNA reads TGCAGTGCAGGGACCGGGACAGGGCCCTTCTATGGCTACACCTTC.

The DNA of the CDR3 is TGTGCCTGGGATGGGACCGGGTTTCTAGCCAAAAACATTCAGTACTTC. Its translation: CAWDGTGFLAKNIQYF. This chain links TRBV30 with TRBJ2-4; perhaps D is TRBD1 or TRBD2 (5 bases each). Germline V CDR1 and CDR2: GTSNPN, SVGIG (reference sequence). Trimming left V 5 bases short and J 0 bases short, with 17 bases between. The CDR3 length is 16 residues.

The V and J genes are TRBV29-1 and TRBJ2-5; D may be TRBD1 (6 bases). The germline V gene has CDR1 SQVTM and CDR2 ANQGSEA. CDR3 length equals 11 residues. CDR3 sequence (DNA): TGCAGTCCCGCCAGGGGAGAGACCCAGTACTTC. Protein product: CSPARGETQYF.

The V and J genes are TRBV6-5 and TRBJ2-6; D is ambiguous. This CDR3 has 13 residues. The germline V gene encodes CDR1 MNHEY and CDR2 SVGAGI. V was shortened by 10 bases and J by 0 bases, with 7 bases between the two germline ends. This CDR3 is CATQFSGANVLTF. The CDR3 DNA is TGTGCCACCCAGTTCTCTGGGGCCAACGTCCTGACTTTC.

V usage is TRBV18 and J usage is TRBJ2-7; D gene uncertain. The CDR3 loop spans 12 amino acids. Trimming left V 3 bases short and J 5 bases short, with 8 bases between. CDR1 is KGHSH and CDR2 is LQKENI in the germline V gene. DNA of the CDR3: TGTGCCAGCTCACCGGTGGCAAACGAGCAGTACTTC. Translating it yields CASSPVANEQYF.

The chain is built from TRBV3-1 and TRBJ2-7, with D perhaps TRBD1 (6 bases). The CDR3 runs to 13 residues. The V gene's germline CDR1 is LGHDT and CDR2 YNNKEL (reference sequence). V was cut by 3 bases and J by 6 bases, with 12 bases left in between. As DNA, the CDR3 is TGTGCCAGCAGCCAGACAACAGGGAGCGAGCAGTACGTC. It translates to CASSQTTGSEQYV.